Listed below are T cell receptor beta chains from one sample, sequenced in a study of blood T cell repertoires in COVID-19. TCRdb keeps only in-frame clones here, not all; method: immunoSEQ multiplex PCR. The table has just under 40,000 clones, less than 85% seen once; the top ten hold approximately 20%. Material: peripheral blood. The receptor set was obtained from a man aged 65-85 years with acute or convalescent COVID-19. CDR3s include the opening cysteine and the closing phenylalanine or tryptophan. The order of the fields is V gene, clone size, CDR3 length, D gene, J gene, CDR3 DNA, CDR3 protein. A D gene is named only where the DNA matches it firmly. The listing skips clone size in some rows; elsewhere it reads once, few, many or a size class.

V: TRBV10-3; size: .; length: 14; D: .; J: TRBJ2-3; DNA: TGTGCCATCAGTGAGCCTCAGGGGTGGAATACGCAGTATTTT; CDR3: CAISEPQGWNTQYF
V: TRBV29-1; size: .; length: 14; D: TRBD1; J: TRBJ1-4; DNA: TGCAGCGCCGAGAGACAGGGGGCGGGGGAAAAACTGTTTTTT; CDR3: CSAERQGAGEKLFF
V: TRBV11-3; size: .; length: 14; D: .; J: TRBJ2-3; DNA: TGTGCCAGCAGCGAAGGGGGTTTCACAGATACGCAGTATTTT; CDR3: CASSEGGFTDTQYF
V: TRBV28; size: few; length: 15; D: .; J: TRBJ1-3; DNA: TGTGCCAGCAGTTTGGGCGGGACCTCTGGAAACACCATATATTTT; CDR3: CASSLGGTSGNTIYF
V: TRBV5-1; size: .; length: 18; D: .; J: TRBJ1-3; DNA: TGCGCCAGCAGCTTGGCCGTATCAATAGAGCCCTCTGGAAACACCATATATTTT; CDR3: CASSLAVSIEPSGNTIYF
V: TRBV2; size: .; length: 18; D: TRBD1; J: TRBJ1-3; DNA: TGTGCCAGCAGTGGAAGTTTGGGACAGCATGCCTCTGGAAACACCATATATTTT; CDR3: CASSGSLGQHASGNTIYF
V: TRBV7-9; size: few; length: 15; D: .; J: TRBJ2-5; DNA: TGTGCCAGCAGCTTTACCGGGGGTCTTAAGGAGACCCAGTACTTC; CDR3: CASSFTGGLKETQYF
V: TRBV7-9; size: .; length: 15; D: TRBD1; J: TRBJ2-1; DNA: TGTGCCAGCAGCTTAGGGGGACAGGGGTTCAATGAGCAGTTCTTC; CDR3: CASSLGGQGFNEQFF
V: TRBV6-6; size: .; length: 13; D: TRBD1; J: TRBJ2-7; DNA: TGTGCCAGCAGAACAGGGGCCGCCTACGAGCAGTACTTC; CDR3: CASRTGAAYEQYF
V: TRBV5-4; size: .; length: 16; D: TRBD2; J: TRBJ2-7; DNA: TGTGCCAGCAGCCCGGGACTAGCGGGAGGACTCTACGAGCAGTACTTC; CDR3: CASSPGLAGGLYEQYF
V: TRBV7-3; size: .; length: 14; D: .; J: TRBJ2-7; DNA: TGTGCCAGCAGTTTAGGACACATTCCCTACGAGCAGTACTTC; CDR3: CASSLGHIPYEQYF
V: TRBV4-3; size: few; length: 16; D: .; J: TRBJ1-4; DNA: TGCGCCAGCAGCGTCTCGCTACAGGGAGTTAATGAAAAACTGTTTTTT; CDR3: CASSVSLQGVNEKLFF
V: TRBV7-9; size: .; length: 14; D: .; J: TRBJ2-7; DNA: TGTGCCAGCAGCTCTATGGGGGGCTCCTACGAGCAGTACTTC; CDR3: CASSSMGGSYEQYF
V: TRBV13; size: .; length: 16; D: .; J: TRBJ2-7; DNA: TGTGCCAGCAGCTTAGGCTTAAGACCCACAGCCGACGAGCAGTACTTC; CDR3: CASSLGLRPTADEQYF
V: TRBV7-2; size: .; length: 16; D: .; J: TRBJ2-1; DNA: TGTGCCAGCAGCTTAGCGTTAGGGGGTTCCTACAATGAGCAGTTCTTC; CDR3: CASSLALGGSYNEQFF
V: TRBV3-1/TRBV3-2; size: .; length: 15; D: TRBD1; J: TRBJ2-7; DNA: TGTGCCAGCAGCTACTCCGGGACAGGAGGGTACGAGCAGTACTTC; CDR3: CASSYSGTGGYEQYF
V: TRBV6-5; size: .; length: 12; D: .; J: TRBJ1-1; DNA: TGTGCCAGCAAAGAAGTAGGCAGGGGCGCTTTCTTT; CDR3: CASKEVGRGAFF
V: TRBV11-2; size: few; length: 15; D: TRBD2; J: TRBJ2-1; DNA: TGTGCCAGCAGCCCCCCGGAGGCGGGGAGCGGGAGGAGGTTCTTC; CDR3: CASSPPEAGSGRRFF
V: TRBV27; size: once; length: 16; D: .; J: TRBJ2-5; DNA: TGTGCCAGCAGTACCCGGGGGAGCGGAACCCAAGAGACCCAGTACTTC; CDR3: CASSTRGSGTQETQYF
V: TRBV24-1; size: few; length: 14; D: TRBD1; J: TRBJ1-5; DNA: TGTGCCACCAGTGACCCAACAGGGGTGCAGCCCCAGCATTTT; CDR3: CATSDPTGVQPQHF
V: TRBV11-2; size: .; length: 16; D: .; J: TRBJ2-1; DNA: TGTGCCAGCAGCTTAGTAGTGGGACTTCACAACGGTGAGCAGTTCTTC; CDR3: CASSLVVGLHNGEQFF
V: TRBV28; size: .; length: 15; D: TRBD1; J: TRBJ1-1; DNA: TGTGCCAGCAGTTCGGGACAGGGGGCTCTCGCTGAAGCTTTCTTT; CDR3: CASSSGQGALAEAFF
V: TRBV5-4; size: .; length: 18; D: .; J: TRBJ2-6; DNA: TGTGCCAGCAGCTTACAATTACCCTCTGCTTCTGGGGCCAACGTCCTGACTTTC; CDR3: CASSLQLPSASGANVLTF
V: TRBV7-9; size: .; length: 14; D: .; J: TRBJ1-1; DNA: TGTGCCAGCAGCTTACAGGGGATGAACACTGAAGCTTTCTTT; CDR3: CASSLQGMNTEAFF
V: TRBV28; size: few; length: 15; D: TRBD1; J: TRBJ2-7; DNA: TGTGCCAGCAGTTTATGGGGACAGGATTCCCACGAGCAGTACTTC; CDR3: CASSLWGQDSHEQYF
V: TRBV7-2; size: .; length: 18; D: TRBD2; J: TRBJ2-1; DNA: TGTGCCAGCAGCTCCCCCAGCGCTAGCGGGAGCCGGGGCAATGAGCAGTTCTTC; CDR3: CASSSPSASGSRGNEQFF
V: TRBV9; size: .; length: 11; D: .; J: TRBJ2-7; DNA: TGTGCCAGCAGCGGCCCCGGGGAGCAGTACTTC; CDR3: CASSGPGEQYF
V: TRBV19; size: .; length: 14; D: TRBD1; J: TRBJ2-1; DNA: TGTGCCAGCGGCGCGGGACAGGGGGGCAATGAGCAGTTCTTC; CDR3: CASGAGQGGNEQFF
V: TRBV7-6; size: .; length: 17; D: TRBD2; J: TRBJ2-7; DNA: TGTGCCAGCAGCTTAGGGAGTAGCGGGTACAGCTCCTACGAGCAGTACTTC; CDR3: CASSLGSSGYSSYEQYF
V: TRBV5-1; size: .; length: 11; D: .; J: TRBJ2-7; DNA: TGCGCCAGCAGCCCCGCACGGGAGCAGTACTTC; CDR3: CASSPAREQYF
V: TRBV27; size: .; length: 15; D: .; J: TRBJ1-4; DNA: TGTGCCAGCAGTTCCCCAGGGGATTATAATGAAAAACTGTTTTTT; CDR3: CASSSPGDYNEKLFF
V: TRBV28; size: .; length: 16; D: TRBD2; J: TRBJ2-7; DNA: TGTGCCAGCAGTTTACCCCGGACTAGCGGGGACGACGAGCAGTACTTC; CDR3: CASSLPRTSGDDEQYF
V: TRBV28; size: .; length: 12; D: .; J: TRBJ1-2; DNA: TGTGCCAGCAGTTTCACTAACTATGGCTACACCTTC; CDR3: CASSFTNYGYTF
V: TRBV24-1; size: once; length: 14; D: .; J: TRBJ2-1; DNA: TGTGCCACCAGTGATTTGCAGGGTTACAATGAGCAGTTCTTC; CDR3: CATSDLQGYNEQFF